This entry concerns a single T cell receptor (beta chain). Profiling relied on immunoSEQ multiplex PCR, and the TCRdb table lists in-frame clones only, not all of them. Of tens of thousands of clones in the sample, approximately 92% are singletons; the top ten hold around 1%. The sample comes from a study of T cell changes during pregnancy in multiple sclerosis. Germline V CDR1 and CDR2: SGHTA, FQGNSA. CDR3 size: 15 residues. The J segment lost 7 bases and the V segment lost 5 bases, leaving 12 bases of the junction unmatched. Sequenced material: peripheral blood, taken after pregnancy. This chain joins TRBV7-2 and TRBJ2-7, with 9 bases that match TRBD1. This receptor was obtained from a female donor with multiple sclerosis, enrolled in a pregnancy study. The CDR3 loop is CASSPSPGQGREQYF. The CDR3 DNA is TGTGCCAGCAGCCCCAGTCCAGGACAGGGGCGGGAGCAGTACTTC.